Listed below are T cell receptor beta chains from one sample, sequenced in a study of T-cell memory formation after mild COVID-19. In TCRdb, the 5' RACE reads were re-called with MiXCR into one record per CDR3 protein. The sample has 180,000 or so distinct CDR3 sequences; more than 15% are singletons. Sample: PBMCs or a T cell subset sorted from them (not recorded which). These receptors were obtained from an adult woman who had mild COVID-19 (a few samples of this study predate the infection). Cell type and time point are not known. Each CDR3 is given with its conserved first and last residue. A D gene is named only where the DNA matches it firmly. Expanded clones are given a class, and other clones once, few, many or no size at all.

V gene	J gene	D gene	clone size	CDR3 DNA	CDR3 protein
TRBV20-1	TRBJ2-5	TRBD2	-	TGCAGTGCTGGACTAGCGGGGGGGACGGAGACCCAGTACTTC	CSAGLAGGTETQYF
TRBV18	TRBJ2-7	-	few	TGTGCCAGCTCCCTTCTAGCAGAGGCGGGAGAGCAGTACTTC	CASSLLAEAGEQYF
TRBV6-5	TRBJ2-5	-	few	TGTGCCAGCAGTCGCGCAGGGGCCACCGGGGAGACCCAGTACTTC	CASSRAGATGETQYF
TRBV2	TRBJ2-1	-	many	TGTGCCAGCAGAGCAGAGCGTCTGGGTAACTCCGGTGAGCAGTTCTTC	CASRAERLGNSGEQFF
TRBV7-9	TRBJ1-1	-	-	TGTGCCAGCAGCTTACTCCCGCTCCCTGAAGCTTTCTTT	CASSLLPLPEAFF
TRBV12-3/TRBV12-4	TRBJ2-1	-	few	TGTGCCAGCACCCCCGGCAGGGGCACTTCCTACAATGAGCAGTTCTTC	CASTPGRGTSYNEQFF
TRBV2	TRBJ2-1	-	many	TGTGCCAGCAGTCGAGGGGGATACAATGAGCAGTTCTTC	CASSRGGYNEQFF
TRBV24-1	TRBJ2-1	-	many	TGTGCCACCAGTGATTTGAGAGGGGAGTCCTACAATGAGCAGTTCTTC	CATSDLRGESYNEQFF
TRBV15	TRBJ2-1	-	few	TGTGCCACCAGCAGAGGGGGGCTAGGAGGCTGGGGTGAGCAGTTCTTC	CATSRGGLGGWGEQFF
TRBV20-1	TRBJ2-7	-	many	TGCAGTGCTAGAGATCCCAGCTACGAGCAGTACTTC	CSARDPSYEQYF
TRBV7-2	TRBJ2-3	TRBD2	-	TGTGCCAGCAGCTCCACCCCGGGAGGACGGGATACGCAGTATTTT	CASSSTPGGRDTQYF
TRBV7-8	TRBJ1-1	-	-	TGTGCCAGCAGCTTAGAAGACAGGCATGAAGCTTTCTTT	CASSLEDRHEAFF
TRBV9	TRBJ2-5	-	-	TGTGCCAGCAGCCCCGGGCCCTCCCTCCAAGAGACCCAGTACTTC	CASSPGPSLQETQYF
TRBV7-2	TRBJ2-7	-	few	TGTGCCAGCAGCTTAGCTACTACCTACGAGCAGTACTTC	CASSLATTYEQYF
TRBV9	TRBJ2-5	-	-	TGTGCCAGCAGCGTAGATTCCGGGTTTGGAGAGACCCAGTACTTC	CASSVDSGFGETQYF
TRBV4-1	TRBJ1-5	-	once	TGCGCCAGCAGCCAAGGTAGAAGCAATCAGCCCCAGCATTTT	CASSQGRSNQPQHF
TRBV5-1	TRBJ2-1	TRBD2	-	TGCGCCAGCAGCTTGATAACTAGCGGGGGGGCCGAGCAGTTCTTC	CASSLITSGGAEQFF
TRBV6-5	TRBJ2-7	TRBD2	many	TGTGCCAGCAGTGTTAGCGGGAGGTATTCCTACGAGCAGTACTTC	CASSVSGRYSYEQYF
TRBV5-1	TRBJ2-1	-	few	TGCGCCAGCAGCTCTCCGGCCTTCCTCTCCTACAATGAGCAGTTCTTC	CASSSPAFLSYNEQFF
TRBV12-3/TRBV12-4	TRBJ1-6	-	-	TGTGCCAGCAGTTTAGGACAGAAGAATTCACCCCTCCACTTT	CASSLGQKNSPLHF
TRBV6-5	TRBJ2-3	TRBD1	few	TGTGCCAGCAGTTTCCGACAGGGCCCCAGCACAGATACGCAGTATTTT	CASSFRQGPSTDTQYF
TRBV6-5	TRBJ1-2	-	-	TGTGCCAGCTATACCTCGCGGGATGGCTACACCTTC	CASYTSRDGYTF
TRBV7-3	TRBJ2-6	-	many	TGTGCCAGCAGCAAGAACAGGGTTTTGTCCGGGGCCAACGTCCTGACTTTC	CASSKNRVLSGANVLTF
TRBV7-2	TRBJ1-2	-	-	TGTGCCAGCAGCCTCTCGAGGCATAGAAACTATGGCTACACCTTC	CASSLSRHRNYGYTF
TRBV2	TRBJ2-1	-	few	TGTGCCAGCAAGGGGGATAGCTCCTACAATGAGCAGTTCTTC	CASKGDSSYNEQFF
TRBV11-1	TRBJ2-5	-	-	TGTGCCAGCAGCTTAGCGAGCCCCAAAGAGACCCAGTACTTC	CASSLASPKETQYF
TRBV18	TRBJ1-1	TRBD1	-	TGTGCCAGCTCAGTACAGGGGGCGCTTCAAAATGAAGCTTTCTTT	CASSVQGALQNEAFF
TRBV15	TRBJ2-3	-	-	TGTGCCACCAGCAGAGGAGCCCCCGGATCAGATACGCAGTATTTT	CATSRGAPGSDTQYF
TRBV28	TRBJ2-1	TRBD2	-	TGTGCCAGCAGCTCATGGGCTAGCGGATCCTACAATGAGCAGTTCTTC	CASSSWASGSYNEQFF
TRBV12-3/TRBV12-4	TRBJ1-1	-	-	TGTGCCAGCAGTTTACGGATGAGGCCCGGCGGCACTGAAGCTTTCTTT	CASSLRMRPGGTEAFF
TRBV6-2/TRBV6-3	TRBJ2-1	TRBD2	once	TGTGCCAGCAGTTCCGGGACTAGCGGGAGGGCCCTCGTCTACAATGAGCAGTTCTTC	CASSSGTSGRALVYNEQFF
TRBV24-1	TRBJ2-1	TRBD1	-	TGTGCCACCAGTGATCCTCGGGACAGGGGGAACAATGAGCAGTTCTTC	CATSDPRDRGNNEQFF
TRBV9	TRBJ2-7	-	few	TGTGCCAGCAGCCCAAGGCAAGGGGGGAAGTACGAGCAGTACTTC	CASSPRQGGKYEQYF
TRBV12-3/TRBV12-4	TRBJ2-3	TRBD2	-	TGTGCCAGCACCGTCCCGGGACTAGCGGGAGGGGGCACAGATACGCAGTATTTT	CASTVPGLAGGGTDTQYF
TRBV2	TRBJ1-1	TRBD1	few	TGTGCCAGCAGGGAGGGACAGGCCACTGAAGCTTTCTTT	CASREGQATEAFF
TRBV6-5	TRBJ1-1	-	many	TGTGCCACCTCGGGGCCGGGACCAGTGAACACTGAAGCTTTCTTT	CATSGPGPVNTEAFF
TRBV5-1	TRBJ2-5	-	once	TGCGCCAGCAGCTTCAGGGGCCAAGAGACCCAGTACTTC	CASSFRGQETQYF
TRBV5-5	TRBJ2-2	-	-	TGTGCCAGCAGCTTGGCCTTAGGTTCGAACACCGGGGAGCTGTTTTTT	CASSLALGSNTGELFF
TRBV7-2	TRBJ2-3	-	-	TGTGCCAGCAGCTTAGAGGGCCACACAGATACGCAGTATTTT	CASSLEGHTDTQYF